Below, 13 T cell receptor beta chains from the same sample are listed, as sequenced in a study of blood T cell repertoires in COVID-19. Some clones are missing from TCRdb's copy, which holds only in-frame ones; the method was immunoSEQ multiplex PCR. Of 150,000 to 250,000 clones listed, roughly 94% are singletons. The source material was peripheral blood. The receptors were gathered from a man in his thirties or forties with COVID-19, enrolled during active disease.

This chain joins TRBV5-1 and TRBJ2-7; the match to TRBD1 covers 9 bases. This CDR3 has 15 residues. Germline V gives CDR1 SGHRS, CDR2 YFSETQ. Trimming took 1 base from V and 4 from J; bases not matched to a gene: 6. CDR3 sequence (DNA): TGCGCCAGCAGCTTGTGGGACAGGGCAACGTACGAGCAGTACTTC. Its translation is CASSLWDRATYEQYF.

This chain links TRBV5-1 with TRBJ1-2; 7 bases match TRBD1. Germline loops: CDR1 SGHRS, CDR2 YFSETQ. The trim removed 4 bases at V and 10 bases at J, leaving 10 bases unmatched. CDR3 length: 13 amino acids. The CDR3 is CASSLQLDRHYTF. CDR3 in DNA: TGCGCCAGCAGCCTTCAACTGGACAGGCACTACACCTTC.

The chain couples TRBV28 to TRBJ1-2, with D perhaps TRBD1 (5 bases). The CDR3 is 17 residues long. CDR1 is MDHEN and CDR2 is SYDVKM in the germline V gene. Deletions cut 2 bases from V and 4 bases from J, with 20 bases between. This chain's CDR3 is CASSLPPLAGNVYGYTF. The DNA of the CDR3 is TGTGCCAGCAGTTTACCGCCCTTGGCAGGGAATGTCTATGGCTACACCTTC.

This clone was seen only once. The gene calls are TRBV18 and TRBJ1-2; D is unresolved. Germline loops: CDR1 KGHSH, CDR2 LQKENI. This CDR3 is 16 amino acids long. V lost 1 base and J 1 base, leaving 13 bases between the germline ends. The CDR3 loop is CASSPRSGEGNYGYTF. CDR3 DNA sequence: TGTGCCAGCTCACCACGGTCCGGGGAGGGTAACTATGGCTACACCTTC.

This chain links TRBV5-4 with TRBJ1-3, with D possibly matching TRBD1 (5 bases). Germline assignment: CDR1 SGHNT and CDR2 YYREEE (reference sequence). The CDR3 consists of 13 residues. With 0 bases removed from V and 4 bases from J, the gap between germline ends came to 5 bases. The DNA of the CDR3 is TGTGCCAGCAGCTTGGAGGGGGGAAACACCATATATTTT. This codes for CASSLEGGNTIYF. Full variable domain (remainder filled in from reference TRBV5-4 and TRBJ1-3): ETGVTQSPTHLIKTRGQQVTLRCSSQSGHNTVSWYQQALGQGPQFIFQYYREEENGRGNFPPRFSGLQFPNYSSELNVNALELDDSALYLCASSLEGGNTIYFGEGSWLTVV.

This chain links TRBV3-1 (or the pseudogene TRBV3-2) with TRBJ2-3, with 10 bases lining up with TRBD2. From germline, CDR1 is LGHDT and CDR2 YNNKEL (reference sequence). There are 14 residues in the CDR3. Germline trimming cut 4 bases from V and 4 bases from J; bases unmatched to any gene: 2. The CDR3 here is CASSLGTSADTQYF. CDR3 nucleotides: TGTGCCAGCAGCCTCGGGACTAGCGCAGATACGCAGTATTTT.

This sequence joins TRBV19 and TRBJ1-1, with D unresolved. V lost 3 bases and J 4 bases, leaving 9 bases between the germline ends. CDR1 is LNHDA, CDR2 SQIVND, per germline (reference sequence). The CDR3 sequence is 13 residues long. The CDR3 protein is CASSIQRSTEAFF. CDR3 coding DNA: TGTGCCAGTAGTATTCAACGTAGCACTGAAGCTTTCTTT. The whole variable domain, filled in from reference TRBV19 and TRBJ1-1, reads DGGITQSPKYLFRKEGQNVTLSCEQNLNHDAMYWYRQDPGQGLRLIYYSQIVNDFQKGDIAEGYSVSREKKESFPLTVTSAQKNPTAFYLCASSIQRSTEAFFGQGTRLTVV.

This chain links TRBV5-1 with TRBJ2-3; maybe TRBD2 (6 bases). CDR3 length: 13 residues. V was clipped by 4 bases and J by 9 bases, with 15 bases between them. The V gene's germline CDR1 is SGHRS and CDR2 YFSETQ. CDR3 amino acids: CASSKNRLGTQYF. CDR3 DNA sequence: TGCGCCAGCAGCAAAAATAGACTAGGAACGCAGTATTTT.

The chain combines TRBV9 with TRBJ1-4; 9 bases fit TRBD1. Trimming at V came to 4 bases and at J to 5 bases, leaving 3 bases not matched to a gene. CDR3 length: 14 amino acids. From germline, CDR1 is SGDLS and CDR2 YYNGEE. CDR3 sequence (DNA): TGTGCCAGCAGCCCGGACAGGGGAAATGAAAAACTGTTTTTT. It translates to CASSPDRGNEKLFF.

The V call is TRBV6-5, the J call TRBJ1-2; 7 bases fit TRBD1. CDR3 length equals 13 residues. Germline V lookup: CDR1 MNHEY, CDR2 SVGAGI. V shed 5 bases and J 4 bases; nucleotides not matched to a gene: 4. The CDR3 region is CASSPQGSYGYTF. CDR3 DNA sequence: TGTGCCAGCAGTCCACAGGGGTCCTATGGCTACACCTTC.

The rearrangement uses TRBV5-6 and TRBJ1-1; TRBD1 matches at 7 bases. Germline CDR1 is SGHDT and CDR2 is YYEEEE. This CDR3 comprises 12 residues. The trim removed 4 bases at V and 6 bases at J, leaving 3 bases unmatched. This CDR3 reads CASSRDRAEAFF. The CDR3 coding sequence is TGTGCCAGCAGCAGAGACAGGGCTGAAGCTTTCTTT.

This rearrangement joins TRBV5-1 to TRBJ2-2; TRBD1 agrees at 12 bases. V lost 4 bases, J lost 4 bases, and 5 bases stayed unmatched. Germline CDR1 reads SGHRS; CDR2 reads YFSETQ. This CDR3 is 16 amino acids long. CDR3 region: CASSIGTGGRTGELFF. The CDR3 DNA reads as TGCGCCAGCAGCATAGGGACAGGGGGCCGCACCGGGGAGCTGTTTTTT.

J is TRBJ2-3 and V is TRBV29-1, with TRBD2 as a possible D gene (5 bases). Trimming removed 5 bases at V and 2 bases at J, with 14 bases between. The germline CDR1 and CDR2 sequences are SQVTM and ANQGSEA. The CDR3 contains 14 residues. CDR3 sequence reads: CSVRTRGLTDTQYF. The DNA for the CDR3 is TGCAGCGTTCGTACACGCGGACTCACAGATACGCAGTATTTT.